The rows below give T cell receptor beta chains drawn from one sample of a study of shared clonotypes between healthy human individuals. Profiling relied on immunoSEQ multiplex PCR, and the TCRdb table lists in-frame clones only, not all of them. The sample has more than 2 million clones, 93% seen once; the top ten hold 1.5% to 2%. Sequencing input: naive CD8+ T cells from PBMCs. These receptors were taken from a young man in good health. Some clones in this sample may be carry-over from other donors' samples. CDR3s include the opening cysteine and the closing phenylalanine or tryptophan. The D gene is left open where the match is weak. Clone size is stated in some rows and not others, as once, few, many or a class when expanded.

j_call | clone_size | d_call | v_call | cdr3_length | cdr3_aa | cdr3_nt
TRBJ2-7 | NA | TRBD2 | TRBV11-2 | 18 | CASSLGSLLAGGFYEQYF | TGTGCCAGCAGCTTAGGGTCCCTCCTAGCGGGAGGGTTCTACGAGCAGTACTTC
TRBJ1-1 | NA | NA | TRBV5-8 | 15 | CASSQRGAMNTEAFF | TGTGCCAGCAGCCAGCGGGGGGCCATGAACACTGAAGCTTTCTTT
TRBJ2-7 | NA | NA | TRBV7-9 | 12 | CASSLPDGEQYF | TGTGCCAGCAGCTTACCAGACGGCGAGCAGTACTTC
TRBJ2-7 | NA | NA | TRBV4-2 | 15 | CASSQEKRAGYEQYF | TGTGCCAGCAGCCAAGAAAAAAGGGCCGGCTACGAGCAGTACTTC
TRBJ1-1 | NA | NA | TRBV27 | 15 | CASSLSPGTATEAFF | TGTGCCAGCAGTTTATCACCTGGGACGGCGACTGAAGCTTTCTTT
TRBJ2-1 | NA | TRBD2 | TRBV19 | 14 | CASSSSGSGDEQFF | TGTGCCAGTAGTTCAAGCGGGAGCGGAGATGAGCAGTTCTTC
TRBJ2-7 | NA | NA | TRBV27 | 13 | CASSLGGYYEQYF | TGTGCCAGCAGTTTAGGGGGTTACTACGAGCAGTACTTC
TRBJ2-7 | NA | NA | TRBV5-1 | 13 | CASSLAPGNEQYF | TGCGCCAGCAGCTTGGCCCCGGGCAACGAGCAGTACTTC
TRBJ1-5 | NA | NA | TRBV25-1 | 17 | CASSPAGVGWSNQPQHF | TGTGCCAGCAGTCCAGCAGGAGTGGGTTGGAGCAATCAGCCCCAGCATTTT
TRBJ1-2 | NA | NA | TRBV4-1 | 14 | CASSQVGSGYGYTF | TGCGCCAGCAGCCAAGTAGGGTCGGGCTATGGCTACACCTTC
TRBJ2-1 | NA | NA | TRBV11-2 | 16 | CASSLWWQDAYNEQFF | TGTGCCAGCAGCTTATGGTGGCAGGACGCCTACAATGAGCAGTTCTTC
TRBJ1-3 | NA | TRBD1 | TRBV7-9 | 16 | CASSPPGGPAGNTIYF | TGTGCCAGCAGCCCGCCAGGGGGCCCCGCTGGAAACACCATATATTTT
TRBJ2-5 | NA | NA | TRBV19 | 16 | CASSIKMTFVEETQYF | TGTGCCAGTAGTATTAAAATGACATTCGTTGAAGAGACCCAGTACTTC
TRBJ1-5 | NA | TRBD1 | TRBV28 | 14 | CASKEQGDNQPQHF | TGTGCCAGCAAGGAACAGGGGGATAATCAGCCCCAGCATTTT
TRBJ1-1 | NA | NA | TRBV7-9 | 11 | CASSPDTEAFF | TGTGCCAGCAGCCCGGACACTGAAGCTTTCTTT
TRBJ1-1 | once | TRBD1 | TRBV19 | 21 | CASPRDRALYLNSHMNTEAFF | TGTGCCAGTCCCCGGGACAGGGCCCTCTATCTGAATTCCCATATGAACACTGAAGCTTTCTTT
TRBJ2-7 | NA | NA | TRBV29-1 | 12 | CSVHRDVYEQYF | TGCAGCGTACACCGGGACGTCTACGAGCAGTACTTC
TRBJ2-7 | NA | NA | TRBV29-1 | 12 | CSVDAGSYEQYF | TGCAGCGTTGATGCCGGGAGCTACGAGCAGTACTTC
TRBJ2-3 | NA | NA | TRBV5-6 | 14 | CASSPDGRTDTQYF | TGTGCCAGCAGCCCGGACGGCCGCACAGATACGCAGTATTTT
TRBJ1-2 | NA | NA | TRBV2 | 14 | CASSERGGGYGYTF | TGTGCCAGCAGTGAGAGGGGAGGGGGCTATGGCTACACCTTC
TRBJ2-7 | NA | NA | TRBV28 | 14 | CASSLLVKAYEQYF | TGTGCCAGCAGTTTGTTGGTAAAGGCCTACGAGCAGTACTTC
TRBJ2-4 | NA | NA | TRBV9 | 16 | CASSPPWGVAKNIQYF | TGTGCCAGCAGCCCCCCTTGGGGGGTAGCCAAAAACATTCAGTACTTC
TRBJ1-1 | NA | TRBD1 | TRBV5-1 | 17 | CASSWPPRTGDSAEAFF | TGCGCCAGCAGCTGGCCTCCTCGGACAGGGGATTCGGCTGAAGCTTTCTTT